This T cell receptor beta chain originates from a study of OX40 agonist ivuxolimab in advanced cancers. Study results and limitations: CD8+ T cells averaged more expanded clones than CD4+. CD4+ and CD8+ T cells in blood underwent clonal expansion by week 6 at 0.1 to 3.0 mg/kg.

The assay was immunoSEQ multiplex PCR, and TCRdb's table has in-frame clones only and misses some. The sample holds 70,000 to 85,000 clones; around 83% are singletons and the top ten take 0.9% to 1.4%. Germline CDR1 reads SQVTM; CDR2 reads ANQGSEA. Losses at the gene ends were 7 bases for V and 2 bases for J; bases not matched to a gene: 8. CDR3 length equals 15 residues. Note on this clone: The antigen remains unidentified.

Blood got drawn at baseline, again on cycle 4 day 1, and then on cycle 7 day 1. The chain is built from TRBV29-1 and TRBJ2-6, with 7 bases lining up with TRBD1. Sequencing used CD4+ or CD8+ T cells sorted from blood, obtained in a trial of the OX40 agonist ivuxolimab. The source of this sequence is an adult with an advanced solid tumor such as melanoma, head and neck, liver or kidney cancer. CDR3 DNA: TGCAGCGCCTCATCTCAGGGGGCTGGGGCCAACGTCCTGACTTTC. Translating gives CSASSQGAGANVLTF.